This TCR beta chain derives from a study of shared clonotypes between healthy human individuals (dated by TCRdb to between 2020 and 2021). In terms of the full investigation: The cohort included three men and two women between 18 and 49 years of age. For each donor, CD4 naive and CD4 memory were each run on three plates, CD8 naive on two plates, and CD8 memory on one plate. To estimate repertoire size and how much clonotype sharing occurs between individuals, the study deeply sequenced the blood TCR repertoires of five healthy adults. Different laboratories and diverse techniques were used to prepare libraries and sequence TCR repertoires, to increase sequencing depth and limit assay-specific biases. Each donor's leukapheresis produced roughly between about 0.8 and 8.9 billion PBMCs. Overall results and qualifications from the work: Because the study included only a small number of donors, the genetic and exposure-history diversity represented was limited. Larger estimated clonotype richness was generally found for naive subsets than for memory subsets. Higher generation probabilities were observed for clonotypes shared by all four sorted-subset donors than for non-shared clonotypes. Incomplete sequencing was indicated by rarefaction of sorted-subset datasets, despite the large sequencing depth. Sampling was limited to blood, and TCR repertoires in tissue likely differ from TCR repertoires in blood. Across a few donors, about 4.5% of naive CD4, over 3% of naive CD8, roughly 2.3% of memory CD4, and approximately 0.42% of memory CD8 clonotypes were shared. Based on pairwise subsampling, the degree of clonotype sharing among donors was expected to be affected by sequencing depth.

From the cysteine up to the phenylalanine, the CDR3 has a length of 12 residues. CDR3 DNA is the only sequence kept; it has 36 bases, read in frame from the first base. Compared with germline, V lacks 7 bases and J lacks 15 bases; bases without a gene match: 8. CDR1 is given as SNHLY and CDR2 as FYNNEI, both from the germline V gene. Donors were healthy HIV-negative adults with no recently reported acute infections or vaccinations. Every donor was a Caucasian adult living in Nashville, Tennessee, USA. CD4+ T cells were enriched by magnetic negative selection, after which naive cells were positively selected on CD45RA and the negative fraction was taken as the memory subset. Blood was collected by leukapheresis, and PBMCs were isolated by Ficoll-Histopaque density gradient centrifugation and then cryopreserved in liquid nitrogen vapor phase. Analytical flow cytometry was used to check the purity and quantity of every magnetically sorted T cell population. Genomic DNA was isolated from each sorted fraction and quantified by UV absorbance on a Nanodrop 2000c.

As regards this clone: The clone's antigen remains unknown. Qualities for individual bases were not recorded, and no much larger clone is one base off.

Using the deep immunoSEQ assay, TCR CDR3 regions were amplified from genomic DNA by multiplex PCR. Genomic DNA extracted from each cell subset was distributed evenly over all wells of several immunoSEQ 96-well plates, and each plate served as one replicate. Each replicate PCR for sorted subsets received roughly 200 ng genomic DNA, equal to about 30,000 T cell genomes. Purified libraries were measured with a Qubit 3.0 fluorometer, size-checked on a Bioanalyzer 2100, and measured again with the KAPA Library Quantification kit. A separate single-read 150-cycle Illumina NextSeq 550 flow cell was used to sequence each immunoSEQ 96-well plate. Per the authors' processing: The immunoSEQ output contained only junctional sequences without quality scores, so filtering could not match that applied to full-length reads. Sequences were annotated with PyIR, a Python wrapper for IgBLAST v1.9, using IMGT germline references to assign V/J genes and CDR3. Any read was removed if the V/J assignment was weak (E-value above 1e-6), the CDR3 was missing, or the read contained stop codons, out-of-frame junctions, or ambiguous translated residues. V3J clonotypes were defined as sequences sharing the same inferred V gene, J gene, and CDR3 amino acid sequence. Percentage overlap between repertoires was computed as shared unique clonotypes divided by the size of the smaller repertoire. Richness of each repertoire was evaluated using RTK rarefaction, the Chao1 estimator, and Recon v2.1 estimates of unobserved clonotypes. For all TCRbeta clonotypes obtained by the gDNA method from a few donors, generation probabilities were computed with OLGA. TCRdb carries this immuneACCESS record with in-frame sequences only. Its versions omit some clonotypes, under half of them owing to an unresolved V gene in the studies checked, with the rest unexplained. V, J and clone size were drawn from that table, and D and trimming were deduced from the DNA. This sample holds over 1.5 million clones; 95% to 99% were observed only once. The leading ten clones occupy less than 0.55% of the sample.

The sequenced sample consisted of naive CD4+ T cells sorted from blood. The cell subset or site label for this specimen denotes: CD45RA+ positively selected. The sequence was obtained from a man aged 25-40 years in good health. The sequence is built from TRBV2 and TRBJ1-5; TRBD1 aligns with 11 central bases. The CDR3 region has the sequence CASNGQGASWHF. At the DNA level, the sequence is TGTGCCAGCAATGGACAGGGGGCGAGCTGGCATTTT.